A single T cell receptor beta chain is shown here with its context. Its antigen is as yet unknown. Relapse after autologous stem cell transplantation occurred in every patient, and brentuximab vedotin exposure varied. The study recorded best responses of complete response, partial response or progressive disease. Assay: immunoSEQ multiplex PCR; the TCRdb copy retains only in-frame clones and omits some. The data contain about 110,000 clones, 80% to 90% of them singletons. The data originate from a study of PD-1 blockade in classical Hodgkin lymphoma. Study outcomes and limitations: It was reported that newly diagnosed patients had less baseline TCR diversity than healthy donors. Patients with a complete response exhibited baseline diversity comparable to newly diagnosed patients. Compared with baseline, CD4+ but not CD8+ TCR diversity had risen significantly by C4D1.

This CDR3 is 14 amino acids long. V gave up 1 base and J gave up 6 bases, with 13 bases separating them. Germline CDR1 GTSNPN, CDR2 SVGIG (reference sequence). The receptor was isolated from a human donor with classical Hodgkin lymphoma. The genes are TRBV30 and TRBJ2-1; D remains ambiguous. The material was peripheral blood mononuclear cells (PBMCs), obtained before the second cycle of nivolumab. CDR3 region: CAWSALGVLNEQFF. CDR3 sequence (DNA): TGTGCCTGGAGTGCACTGGGCGTCCTCAATGAGCAGTTCTTC.